A selection of T cell receptor beta chains follows, all from one sample in a study of cytomegalovirus exposure and HLA in healthy donors. Method: immunoSEQ multiplex PCR; TCRdb's copy keeps in-frame clones and lacks some. This table has 55,000 to 75,000 clones, about 89% appearing once. Specimen: PBMCs. The receptors derive from a man between 18 and 35 years old in good health and CMV-seronegative. Each CDR3 is given with its conserved first and last residue. The D gene is left open where the match is weak. Part of the rows lack a size; the others show once, few, many or a class for expanded clones.

>TRBV11-2|TRBJ2-7|TRBD2|-
CASSLREAGFSYEQYF
TGTGCCAGCAGCCTGCGGGAAGCGGGGTTCTCCTACGAGCAGTACTTC
>TRBV5-6|TRBJ1-1|-|-
CASSFGGGVTEAFF
TGTGCCAGCAGCTTTGGGGGGGGCGTAACTGAAGCTTTCTTT
>TRBV19|TRBJ1-6|-|-
CASWEGSYNSPLHF
TGTGCCAGCTGGGAGGGCTCCTATAATTCACCCCTCCACTTT
>TRBV20-1|TRBJ1-2|-|-
CSASPAAGYTF
TGCAGTGCTAGTCCCGCGGCGGGCTACACCTTC
>TRBV7-9|TRBJ1-4|-|-
CASSLRATNEKLFF
TGTGCCAGCAGTCTGAGGGCAACTAATGAAAAACTGTTTTTT
>TRBV14|TRBJ2-1|TRBD2|-
CASSPTSGGIYNEQFF
TGTGCCAGCAGCCCGACTAGCGGGGGGATATACAATGAGCAGTTCTTC
>TRBV5-4|TRBJ1-4|-|-
CASSLDQGPDEKLFF
TGTGCCAGCAGCTTGGATCAGGGCCCTGATGAAAAACTGTTTTTT
>TRBV7-2|TRBJ2-1|TRBD2|-
CASSWTSGGVGNEQFF
TGTGCCAGCAGCTGGACTAGCGGGGGGGTGGGCAATGAGCAGTTCTTC
>TRBV7-9|TRBJ1-5|-|-
CASSLDRGASNQPQHF
TGTGCCAGCAGCTTAGATCGGGGGGCGAGCAATCAGCCCCAGCATTTT
>TRBV30|TRBJ1-1|TRBD1|-
CAWRPGQGAPAFF
TGTGCCTGGAGGCCGGGACAGGGCGCACCGGCTTTCTTT
>TRBV6-6|TRBJ2-1|TRBD2|-
CAIRLAGGDEQFF
TGTGCCATCCGACTAGCGGGGGGGGATGAGCAGTTCTTC
>TRBV4-1|TRBJ1-5|TRBD1|-
CASSQDRDRVFQPQHF
TGCGCCAGCAGCCAAGATCGGGACAGGGTTTTTCAGCCCCAGCATTTT
>TRBV7-8|TRBJ2-3|-|-
CASSFFGGGRTDTQYF
TGTGCCAGCAGCTTTTTTGGGGGGGGCCGTACAGATACGCAGTATTTT
>TRBV27|TRBJ2-1|-|-
CASSPSLEAPEQFF
TGTGCCAGCAGTCCCTCCCTGGAGGCGCCTGAGCAGTTCTTC
>TRBV6-5|TRBJ2-7|TRBD2|-
CASSREGEQYF
TGTGCCAGCAGCCGGGAGGGGGAGCAGTACTTC
>TRBV27|TRBJ1-5|-|-
CASSNTENQPQHF
TGTGCCAGCAGCAATACAGAGAATCAGCCCCAGCATTTT
>TRBV5-1|TRBJ1-2|-|-
CASSSGMYGYTF
TGCGCCAGCAGCTCCGGGATGTATGGCTACACCTTC
>TRBV6-1|TRBJ1-1|TRBD1|few
CASRRGPMNTEAFF
TGTGCCAGCAGAAGGGGGCCCATGAACACTGAAGCTTTCTTT
>TRBV2|TRBJ2-1|TRBD2|-
CASSDLSGRLAGGYNEQFF
TGTGCCAGCAGTGATTTGTCGGGTAGACTAGCGGGGGGATACAATGAGCAGTTCTTC